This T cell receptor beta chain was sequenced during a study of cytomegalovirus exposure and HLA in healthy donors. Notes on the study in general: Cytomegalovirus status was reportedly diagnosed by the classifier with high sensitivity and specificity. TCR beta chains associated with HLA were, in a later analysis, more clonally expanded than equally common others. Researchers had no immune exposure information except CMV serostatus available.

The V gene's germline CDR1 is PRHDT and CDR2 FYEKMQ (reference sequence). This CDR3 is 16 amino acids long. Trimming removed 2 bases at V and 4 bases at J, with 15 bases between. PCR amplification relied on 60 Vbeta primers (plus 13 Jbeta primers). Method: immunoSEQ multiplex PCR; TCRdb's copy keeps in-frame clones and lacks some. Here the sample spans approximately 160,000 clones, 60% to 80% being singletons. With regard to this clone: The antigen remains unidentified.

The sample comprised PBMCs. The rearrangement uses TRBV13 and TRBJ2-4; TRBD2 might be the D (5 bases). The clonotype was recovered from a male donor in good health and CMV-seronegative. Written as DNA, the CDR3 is TGTGCCAGCAGCTTAAGCCCCGGGAAACAAAAAAACATTCAGTACTTC. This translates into CASSLSPGKQKNIQYF.